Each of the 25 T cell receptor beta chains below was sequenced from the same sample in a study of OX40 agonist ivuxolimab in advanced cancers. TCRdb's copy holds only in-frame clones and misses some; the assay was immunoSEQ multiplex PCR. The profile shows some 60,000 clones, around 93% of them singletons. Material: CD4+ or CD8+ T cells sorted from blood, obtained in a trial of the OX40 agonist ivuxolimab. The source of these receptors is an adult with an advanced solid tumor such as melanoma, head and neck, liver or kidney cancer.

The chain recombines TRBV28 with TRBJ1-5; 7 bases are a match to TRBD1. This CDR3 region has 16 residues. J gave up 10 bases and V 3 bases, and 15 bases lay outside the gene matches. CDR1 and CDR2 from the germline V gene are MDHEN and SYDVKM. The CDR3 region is CASSFRPNRGMVPQHF. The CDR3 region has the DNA TGTGCCAGCAGTTTCCGACCCAACAGGGGTATGGTACCCCAGCATTTT.

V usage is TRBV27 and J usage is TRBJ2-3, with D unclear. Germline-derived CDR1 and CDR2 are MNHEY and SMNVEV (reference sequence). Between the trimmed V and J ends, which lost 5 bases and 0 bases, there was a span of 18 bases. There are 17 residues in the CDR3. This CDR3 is CASSPILGPRSTDTQYF. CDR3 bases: TGTGCCAGCAGTCCTATTCTTGGGCCCAGGAGCACAGATACGCAGTATTTT.

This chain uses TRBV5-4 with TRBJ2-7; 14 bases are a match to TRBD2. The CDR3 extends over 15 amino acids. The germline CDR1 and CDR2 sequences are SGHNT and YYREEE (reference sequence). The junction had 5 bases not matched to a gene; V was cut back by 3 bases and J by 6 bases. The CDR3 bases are TGTGCCAGCAGCTCAGGGACTAGCGGGAGTGGCGAGCAGTACTTC. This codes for CASSSGTSGSGEQYF.

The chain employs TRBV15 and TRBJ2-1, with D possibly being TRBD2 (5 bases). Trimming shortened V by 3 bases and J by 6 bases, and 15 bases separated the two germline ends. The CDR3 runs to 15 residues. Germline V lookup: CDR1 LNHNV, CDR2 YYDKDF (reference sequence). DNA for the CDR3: TGTGCCACCAGCAGCCTTAACGAAGAGGGCAATGAGCAGTTCTTC. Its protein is CATSSLNEEGNEQFF.

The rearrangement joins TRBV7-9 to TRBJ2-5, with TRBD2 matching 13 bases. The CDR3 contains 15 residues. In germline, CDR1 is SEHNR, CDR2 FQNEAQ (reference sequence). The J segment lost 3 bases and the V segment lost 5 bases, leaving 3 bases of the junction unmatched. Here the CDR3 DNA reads TGTGCCAGCAGCCCAGGACTAGCGGGAGAAGAGACCCAGTACTTC. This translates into CASSPGLAGEETQYF.

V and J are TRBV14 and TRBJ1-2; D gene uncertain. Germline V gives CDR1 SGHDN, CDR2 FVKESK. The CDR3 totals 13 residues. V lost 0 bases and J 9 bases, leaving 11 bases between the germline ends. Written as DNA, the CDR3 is TGTGCCAGCAGCCAAGATGAGGGTCTGAGCTACACCTTC. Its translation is CASSQDEGLSYTF.

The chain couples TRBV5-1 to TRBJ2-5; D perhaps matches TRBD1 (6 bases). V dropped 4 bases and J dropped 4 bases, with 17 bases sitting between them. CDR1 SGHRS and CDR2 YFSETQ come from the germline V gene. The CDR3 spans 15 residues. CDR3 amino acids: CASSNLQGLGETQYF. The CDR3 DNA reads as TGCGCCAGCAGCAACCTACAGGGATTAGGAGAGACCCAGTACTTC. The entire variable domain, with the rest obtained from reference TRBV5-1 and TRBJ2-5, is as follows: KAGVTQTPRYLIKTRGQQVTLSCSPISGHRSVSWYQQTPGQGLQFLFEYFSETQRNKGNFPGRFSGRQFSNSRSEMNVSTLELGDSALYLCASSNLQGLGETQYFGPGTRLLVL.

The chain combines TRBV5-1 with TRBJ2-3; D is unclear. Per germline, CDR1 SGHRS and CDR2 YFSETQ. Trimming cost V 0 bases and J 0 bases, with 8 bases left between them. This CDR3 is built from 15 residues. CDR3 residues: CASSLVQTSTDTQYF. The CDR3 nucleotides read TGCGCCAGCAGCTTGGTACAGACAAGCACAGATACGCAGTATTTT. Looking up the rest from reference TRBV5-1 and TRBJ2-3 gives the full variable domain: KAGVTQTPRYLIKTRGQQVTLSCSPISGHRSVSWYQQTPGQGLQFLFEYFSETQRNKGNFPGRFSGRQFSNSRSEMNVSTLELGDSALYLCASSLVQTSTDTQYFGPGTRLTVL.

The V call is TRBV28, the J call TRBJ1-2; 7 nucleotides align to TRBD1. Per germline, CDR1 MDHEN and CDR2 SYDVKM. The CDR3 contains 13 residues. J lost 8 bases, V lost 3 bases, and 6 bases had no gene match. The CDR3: CASSFGRGRGYTF. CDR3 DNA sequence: TGTGCCAGCAGTTTCGGCAGGGGGAGAGGCTACACCTTC.

CDR3 sequence: CASGLVPEGTQYF. CDR3 nucleotides: TGTGCTAGTGGTTTGGTACCGGAAGGGACCCAGTACTTC. This chain links TRBV12-5 with TRBJ2-5; D remains unclear. The CDR3 spans 13 residues. The V end was cut by 0 bases, the J end by 7 bases, with 9 bases between. Germline-derived CDR1 and CDR2 are LGHNT and FRNRAP.

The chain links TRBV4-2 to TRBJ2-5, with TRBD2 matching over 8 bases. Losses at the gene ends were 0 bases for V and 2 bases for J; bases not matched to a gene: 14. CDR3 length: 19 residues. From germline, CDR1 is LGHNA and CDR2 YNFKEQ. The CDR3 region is CASSQEERSLAVIQETQYF. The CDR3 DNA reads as TGTGCCAGCAGCCAAGAAGAGCGATCACTAGCGGTGATACAAGAGACCCAGTACTTC.

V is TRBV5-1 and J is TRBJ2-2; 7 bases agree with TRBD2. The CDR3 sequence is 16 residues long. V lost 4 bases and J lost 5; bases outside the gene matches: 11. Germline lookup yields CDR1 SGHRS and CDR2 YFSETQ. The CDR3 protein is CASSPGAGTGTGELFF. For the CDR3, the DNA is TGCGCCAGCAGCCCAGGAGCGGGAACGGGGACCGGGGAGCTGTTTTTT.

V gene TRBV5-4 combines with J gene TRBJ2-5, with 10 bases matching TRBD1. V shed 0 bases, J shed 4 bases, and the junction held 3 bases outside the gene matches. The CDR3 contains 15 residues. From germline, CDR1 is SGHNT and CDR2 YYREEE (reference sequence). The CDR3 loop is CASSLGTGGVETQYF. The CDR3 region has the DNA TGTGCCAGCAGCTTGGGGACAGGGGGTGTAGAGACCCAGTACTTC. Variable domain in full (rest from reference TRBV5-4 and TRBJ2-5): ETGVTQSPTHLIKTRGQQVTLRCSSQSGHNTVSWYQQALGQGPQFIFQYYREEENGRGNFPPRFSGLQFPNYSSELNVNALELDDSALYLCASSLGTGGVETQYFGPGTRLLVL.

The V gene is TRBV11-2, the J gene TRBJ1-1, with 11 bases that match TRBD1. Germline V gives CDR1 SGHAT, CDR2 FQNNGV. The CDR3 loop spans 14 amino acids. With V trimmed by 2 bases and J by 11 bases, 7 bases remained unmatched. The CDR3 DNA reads TGTGCCAGCAGCTTACTGGACAGGGGGCTTGCGGCTTTCTTT. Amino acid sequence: CASSLLDRGLAAFF.

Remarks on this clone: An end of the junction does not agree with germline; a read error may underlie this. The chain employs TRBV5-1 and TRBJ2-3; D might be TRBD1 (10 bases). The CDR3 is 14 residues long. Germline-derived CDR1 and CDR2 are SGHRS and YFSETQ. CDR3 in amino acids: CASGGTGAEDTQYF. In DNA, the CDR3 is TGTGCCAGCGGGGGGACAGGGGCGGAAGATACGCAGTATTTT.

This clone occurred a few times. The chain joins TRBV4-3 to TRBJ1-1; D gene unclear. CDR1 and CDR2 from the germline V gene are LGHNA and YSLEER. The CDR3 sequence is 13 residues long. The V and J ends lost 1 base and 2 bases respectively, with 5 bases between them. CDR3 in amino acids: CASSQVENTEAFF. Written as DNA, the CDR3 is TGCGCCAGCAGCCAAGTAGAAAACACTGAAGCTTTCTTT.

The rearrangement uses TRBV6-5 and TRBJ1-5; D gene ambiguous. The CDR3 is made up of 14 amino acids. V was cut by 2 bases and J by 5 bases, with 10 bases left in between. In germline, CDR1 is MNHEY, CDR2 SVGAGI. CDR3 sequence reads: CASSYAGRDQPQHF. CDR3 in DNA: TGTGCCAGCAGTTACGCCGGGCGCGATCAGCCCCAGCATTTT.

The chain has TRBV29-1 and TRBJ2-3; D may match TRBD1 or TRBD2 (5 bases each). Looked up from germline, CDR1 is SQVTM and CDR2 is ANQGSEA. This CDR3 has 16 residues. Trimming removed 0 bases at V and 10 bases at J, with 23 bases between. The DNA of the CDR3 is TGCAGCGTTGAAGACTGGGACGGTTCCAGGCCCGTTCCGCAGTATTTT. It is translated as CSVEDWDGSRPVPQYF.

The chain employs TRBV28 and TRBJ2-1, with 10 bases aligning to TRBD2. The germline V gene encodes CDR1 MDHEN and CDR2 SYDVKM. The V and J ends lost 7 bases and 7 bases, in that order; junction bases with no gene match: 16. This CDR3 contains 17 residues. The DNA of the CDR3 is TGTGCCAGCACCACTAGAAGGTCTAGCGGGAGAAGGAATGAGCAGTTCTTC. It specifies CASTTRRSSGRRNEQFF.

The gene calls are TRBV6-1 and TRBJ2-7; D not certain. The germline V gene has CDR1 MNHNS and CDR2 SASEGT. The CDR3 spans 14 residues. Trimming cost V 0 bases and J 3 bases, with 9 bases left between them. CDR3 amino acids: CASSEASTFYEQYF. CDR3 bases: TGTGCCAGCAGTGAAGCAAGTACTTTCTACGAGCAGTACTTC.

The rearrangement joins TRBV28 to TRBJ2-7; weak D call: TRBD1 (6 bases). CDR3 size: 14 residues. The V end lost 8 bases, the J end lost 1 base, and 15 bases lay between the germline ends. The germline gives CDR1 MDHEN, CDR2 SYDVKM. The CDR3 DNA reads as TGTGCCAGCGATAGCTCTGACAGGTCCTACGAGCAGTACTTC. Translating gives CASDSSDRSYEQYF.

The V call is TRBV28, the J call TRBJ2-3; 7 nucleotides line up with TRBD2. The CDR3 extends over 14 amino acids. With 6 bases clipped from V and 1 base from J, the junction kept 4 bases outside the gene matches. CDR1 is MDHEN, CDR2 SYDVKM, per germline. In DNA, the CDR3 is TGTGCCAGCAGAAGAGGGAGGGGCACAGATACGCAGTATTTT. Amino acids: CASRRGRGTDTQYF.

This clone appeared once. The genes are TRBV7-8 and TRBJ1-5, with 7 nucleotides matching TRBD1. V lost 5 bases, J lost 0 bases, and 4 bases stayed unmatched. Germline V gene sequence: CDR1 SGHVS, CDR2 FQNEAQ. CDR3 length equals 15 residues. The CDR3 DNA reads TGTGCCAGCAGCGTACAGGGGAATAGCAATCAGCCCCAGCATTTT. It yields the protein CASSVQGNSNQPQHF.

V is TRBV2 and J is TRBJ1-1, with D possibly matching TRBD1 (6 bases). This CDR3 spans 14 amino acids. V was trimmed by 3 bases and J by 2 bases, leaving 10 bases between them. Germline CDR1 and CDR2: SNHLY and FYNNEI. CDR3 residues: CASSEAGANTEAFF. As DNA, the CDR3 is TGTGCCAGCAGTGAGGCAGGGGCCAACACTGAAGCTTTCTTT.

DNA of the CDR3: TGCGCCAGCAGTTACCTGACTGGACTAGCGGGAGTTGGCGGGGCCAACGTCCTGACTTTC. Its protein is CASSYLTGLAGVGGANVLTF. The rearrangement links TRBV10-1 to TRBJ2-6; 13 bases agree with TRBD2. The CDR3 contains 20 residues. Per the germline V gene, CDR1 is WNHNN and CDR2 is SYGVQD (reference sequence). With V trimmed by 5 bases and J by 4 bases, 14 bases remained unmatched.